Each of the 4 T cell receptor beta chains below was sequenced from the same sample in a study of T cells in Graves' hyperthyroidism and ophthalmopathy. Using RNA transcripts as the source, TCR beta CDR3 regions were amplified. First-round RT-PCR targeting the TCR CDR3 was performed with the HTBI primer set. MiXCR, applied by TCRdb to the multiplex PCR reads, yields one record per CDR3 protein. The sample includes about 350,000 distinct CDR3 sequences, about 14% of them seen just once. Sequenced sample: blood. These TCRs come from a woman aged 25 to 39 with Graves' hyperthyroidism.

At least ten counts were recorded for this clonotype. The rearrangement joins TRBV28 to TRBJ1-1, with unresolved D. The CDR3 length is 12 residues. Trimming stripped 10 bases from V and 3 bases from J, with 12 bases between. Germline V lookup: CDR1 MDHEN, CDR2 SYDVKM. Here the CDR3 DNA reads TGTGCCAACCCCCTTAGCTACACTGAAGCTTTCTTT. Protein: CANPLSYTEAFF. Full variable domain (missing parts from reference TRBV28 and TRBJ1-1): DVKVTQSSRYLVKRTGEKVFLECVQDMDHENMFWYRQDPGLGLRLIYFSYDVKMKEKGDIPEGYSVSREKKERFSLILESASTNQTSMYLCANPLSYTEAFFGQGTRLTVV.

This clonotype was counted many times. V and J are TRBV12-3 or TRBV12-4 and TRBJ2-7; tentative D call: TRBD1 (6 bases). The ends were cut back, 3 bases at V and 3 bases at J, with 9 bases in the middle. The CDR3 runs 13 residues. CDR3 DNA: TGTGCCAGCAGTTTTGGGGGCTACTACGAGCAGTACTTC. Translating it yields CASSFGGYYEQYF.

This chain connects TRBV6-1 to TRBJ1-5; D unresolved. Germline V gene sequence: CDR1 MNHNS, CDR2 SASEGT. CDR3 size: 13 residues. The V gene lost 5 bases and the J gene lost 7 bases, with 12 bases spanning the gap. Here the CDR3 reads CASSPIPGQPQHF. CDR3 nucleotides: TGTGCCAGCAGTCCGATTCCGGGACAGCCCCAGCATTTT.

This clonotype was detected ten times or more. The V gene is TRBV28, the J gene TRBJ2-7; TRBD1 might be the D (6 bases). The V and J ends lost 6 bases and 7 bases respectively, with 28 bases between them. This CDR3 contains 17 residues. CDR1 and CDR2 (germline): MDHEN, SYDVKM. Here the CDR3 reads CASSKPGHTTGRLEQYF. The CDR3 DNA reads TGTGCCAGCAGCAAACCGGGACACACGACTGGCCGACTGGAGCAGTACTTC.